This is a list of T cell receptor beta chains from one sample in a study of cytomegalovirus exposure and HLA in healthy donors. Method: immunoSEQ multiplex PCR; TCRdb's copy keeps in-frame clones and lacks some. The table lists 150,000 to 200,000 clones, 65% to 85% of them singletons. Sequenced: PBMCs. These TCRs come from a woman in her thirties or forties in good health and CMV-seropositive. CDR3s include the opening cysteine and the closing phenylalanine or tryptophan.

v_gene: TRBV10-1; CDR3aa: CASSEGSAHNGSYNEQFF
v_gene: TRBV30; CDR3aa: CAWRGGSVEQYF
v_gene: TRBV5-1; CDR3aa: CASSLRSTDTQYF
v_gene: TRBV5-1; CDR3aa: CASSSGTMNTEAFF
v_gene: TRBV6-1; CDR3aa: CASGQGLGYGYTF
v_gene: TRBV5-1; CDR3aa: CASSLEGGPQPQHF
v_gene: TRBV5-1; CDR3aa: CASSLGTGTSNTEAFF
v_gene: TRBV29-1; CDR3aa: CSVADIGTGYSYEQYF
v_gene: TRBV30; CDR3aa: CAWSVAWVGGVNYGYTF
v_gene: TRBV5-1; CDR3aa: CASSASGVVGTEAFF
v_gene: TRBV7-9; CDR3aa: CASSLPGIWRSF
v_gene: TRBV11-2; CDR3aa: CASNLWGLTSDKNIQYF
v_gene: TRBV9; CDR3aa: CARGPDRGRTDTQYF
v_gene: TRBV7-2; CDR3aa: CASSFSSGAPYEQYF
v_gene: TRBV7-8; CDR3aa: CASSLRQGTGTNYGYTF
v_gene: TRBV10-3; CDR3aa: CAISDAGSGRPQHF
v_gene: TRBV28; CDR3aa: CASSFVGLGQASTDTQYF
v_gene: TRBV4-1; CDR3aa: CASSLTGFAYEQYF
v_gene: TRBV2; CDR3aa: CASSEALQGYAFF
v_gene: TRBV18; CDR3aa: CASSPLESRNSPLHF